A selection of T cell receptor beta chains follows, all from one sample in a study of vaccination effects on CD4 cells after COVID-19. The data were produced by immunoSEQ multiplex PCR, yet TCRdb's version contains in-frame clones alone and is incomplete. Here the sample spans some 24,000 clones, roughly four fifths being singletons. These receptors have no known antigen. Specimen: CD4+ T cells from PBMCs cultured with SARS-CoV-2 spike peptides, collected before COVID-19 vaccination. Source of these receptors: a human donor who had a prior SARS-CoV-2 infection. Both conserved end residues are part of each CDR3. Fields, in order: clone size, D gene, V gene, J gene, CDR3 protein, CDR3 DNA. The D gene is left open where the match is weak. Only some rows state a clone size, as once, few, many or a class for expanded clones.

NA	NA	TRBV4-1	TRBJ1-2	CASSPRTDNYGYTF	TGCGCCAGCAGCCCACGGACAGATAACTATGGCTACACCTTC
NA	NA	TRBV7-9	TRBJ2-3	CASSWGRARFPPDTQYF	TGTGCCAGCAGCTGGGGAAGAGCCAGGTTCCCCCCAGATACGCAGTATTTT
NA	NA	TRBV19	TRBJ2-5	CASSIRGAGETQYF	TGTGCCAGTAGTATTAGGGGGGCGGGAGAGACCCAGTACTTC
NA	TRBD1	TRBV7-8	TRBJ1-2	CASSFYRGNREGYGYTF	TGTGCCAGCAGCTTCTACAGGGGGAATCGTGAAGGTTATGGCTACACCTTC
NA	TRBD2	TRBV2	TRBJ2-7	CASTAGGPAEYF	TGTGCCAGCACGGCGGGGGGGCCGGCAGAGTACTTC
NA	NA	TRBV7-8	TRBJ2-7	CASSPRSSYEQYF	TGTGCCAGCAGCCCCCGTTCCTCCTACGAGCAGTACTTC
NA	NA	TRBV7-8	TRBJ2-7	CASSLGGRGYEQYF	TGTGCCAGCAGCTTAGGCGGCAGGGGCTACGAGCAGTACTTC
once	NA	TRBV19	TRBJ2-2	CASSINAGINTGELFF	TGTGCCAGTAGTATAAACGCCGGGATAAACACCGGGGAGCTGTTTTTT
NA	TRBD1	TRBV3-1/TRBV3-2	TRBJ1-4	CASSFRQGYEKLFF	TGTGCCAGCAGCTTCAGACAGGGTTATGAAAAACTGTTTTTT
NA	NA	TRBV2	TRBJ2-7	CASNLRGSSYEQYF	TGTGCCAGCAATCTGCGGGGAAGCTCCTACGAGCAGTACTTC
few	NA	TRBV7-9	TRBJ2-1	CASSWGGLRNEQFF	TGTGCCAGCAGTTGGGGGGGGCTAAGAAATGAGCAGTTCTTC
NA	NA	TRBV30	TRBJ2-2	CASQIGGRYTGELFF	TGTGCCTCCCAAATAGGGGGGAGGTACACCGGGGAGCTGTTTTTT
NA	NA	TRBV10-3	TRBJ1-5	CAISPDLNQPQHF	TGTGCCATCAGTCCGGACTTAAATCAGCCCCAGCATTTT
few	NA	TRBV7-2	TRBJ1-1	CASSAFPRGMRTEAFF	TGTGCCAGCAGCGCTTTCCCCCGGGGGATGAGGACTGAAGCTTTCTTT
once	NA	TRBV7-8	TRBJ1-2	CATSPGGYGYGYTF	TGTGCCACTTCCCCCGGGGGGTATGGCTACGGCTACACCTTC
few	TRBD1	TRBV7-3	TRBJ2-5	CASSPGQGITYQETQYF	TGTGCCAGCAGCCCGGGACAGGGAATCACTTACCAAGAGACCCAGTACTTC
NA	NA	TRBV5-6	TRBJ1-2	CASSAPAGGANYGYTF	TGTGCCAGCAGCGCCCCCGCCGGGGGAGCAAACTATGGCTACACCTTC
NA	TRBD1	TRBV5-1	TRBJ1-2	CASSLGTGDYGYTF	TGCGCCAGCAGCTTGGGGACAGGGGACTATGGCTACACCTTC
NA	TRBD2	TRBV15	TRBJ2-5	CATSRSSGGETQYF	TGTGCCACCAGCAGGTCTAGCGGGGGAGAGACCCAGTACTTC
NA	TRBD1	TRBV5-1	TRBJ2-1	CASSEDRMVHNEQFF	TGCGCCAGCAGCGAGGACAGGATGGTCCACAATGAGCAGTTCTTC
NA	TRBD2	TRBV6-2/TRBV6-3	TRBJ2-7	CASSYGTSGYEQYF	TGTGCCAGCAGTTACGGGACTAGCGGTTACGAGCAGTACTTC
large	TRBD2	TRBV6-6	TRBJ2-1	CASSWGLAGDNEQFF	TGTGCCAGCAGTTGGGGACTAGCGGGAGACAATGAGCAGTTCTTC
NA	NA	TRBV4-3	TRBJ2-1	CASSQELSFFSEQFF	TGCGCCAGCAGCCAAGAACTTAGCTTTTTCTCTGAGCAGTTCTTC
few	TRBD2	TRBV4-3	TRBJ2-3	CASSQRGGTSDTDTQYF	TGCGCCAGCAGCCAAAGGGGAGGGACTAGCGACACAGATACGCAGTATTTT
NA	TRBD2	TRBV7-9	TRBJ2-7	CASRQKERGEGEQYF	TGTGCCAGCAGGCAAAAGGAGCGGGGCGAGGGCGAGCAGTACTTC
NA	TRBD2	TRBV6-5	TRBJ2-2	CASRPGTTTGELFF	TGTGCCAGCAGGCCCGGGACTACCACCGGGGAGCTGTTTTTT
NA	TRBD1	TRBV7-2	TRBJ2-5	CASSRDSQETQYF	TGTGCCAGCAGCCGGGACAGCCAAGAGACCCAGTACTTC
NA	NA	TRBV9	TRBJ2-3	CASSVIASVDTQYF	TGTGCCAGCAGCGTAATAGCTAGCGTCGATACGCAGTATTTT
NA	TRBD1	TRBV9	TRBJ1-2	CASSVAPLGGDGYTF	TGTGCCAGCAGCGTAGCCCCGTTAGGGGGCGATGGCTACACCTTC
NA	NA	TRBV6-5	TRBJ2-1	CASSIRPLAWDEQFF	TGTGCCAGCAGTATCCGGCCCCTTGCCTGGGATGAGCAGTTCTTC
NA	TRBD1	TRBV25-1	TRBJ2-3	CASSEFTGVDTQYF	TGTGCCAGCAGTGAATTTACAGGGGTAGATACGCAGTATTTT
few	TRBD2	TRBV28	TRBJ2-1	CASNPVAGVNEQFF	TGTGCCAGCAACCCAGTCGCGGGAGTAAATGAGCAGTTCTTC
NA	NA	TRBV6-5	TRBJ1-2	CASRQTGSSYGYTF	TGTGCCAGCAGACAAACAGGGTCTTCCTATGGCTACACCTTC
NA	NA	TRBV19	TRBJ2-2	CASSPGHRIGELFF	TGTGCCAGTAGCCCGGGACACCGGATCGGGGAGCTGTTTTTT
NA	TRBD2	TRBV5-1	TRBJ2-1	CASSITSGTYNEQFF	TGCGCCAGCAGCATTACTAGCGGGACTTACAATGAGCAGTTCTTC